This T cell receptor beta chain emerged from a study of blood T cells in healthy people across ages. About the study: Template switching recovered approximately one barcoded beta molecule for every two T cells. General study results and limits: Naive and antigen-experienced cells were not separated, limiting conclusive comparison. TCR beta diversity tracked closely with naive T cell percentage.

The authors ran a second PCR of 7 to 11 cycles using a sample-barcoded 5' primer and a J-beta primer mix. From the 5' RACE reads, TCRdb called clonotypes with MiXCR, one entry per CDR3 protein. In the table there are 1.5 million to 2 million distinct CDR3 sequences, 28% of which are singletons. This clonotype was detected only a few times. The antigen is not known. V lost 5 bases and J 1 base, leaving 20 bases between the germline ends. Germline V gene data show CDR1 as KGHDR and CDR2 as SFDVKD. This CDR3 contains 19 residues. This sequence joins TRBV24-1 and TRBJ2-6; possibly TRBD1 for D (6 bases). Sequencing input: blood. The source of this sequence is a woman aged 30 to 39 in good health. The CDR3 here is CATSGRTESTRSGANVLTF. In nucleotides, the CDR3 is TGTGCCACCAGTGGAAGGACAGAATCCACTAGGTCTGGGGCCAACGTCCTGACTTTC.